Each of the 27 T cell receptor beta chains below was sequenced from the same sample in a study of T cell clonality in common variable immunodeficiency. Method: immunoSEQ multiplex PCR; TCRdb's copy keeps in-frame clones and lacks some. The data list over 30,000 clones, none observed once; approximately 3.5% falls to the top ten. Specimen: peripheral blood mononuclear cells. These receptors were obtained from a person aged 18 to 70 in good health.

This clone showed up many times. The sequence runs out 3 residues before the end of the CDR3; the remainder is reconstructed from the germline J gene. The chain joins TRBV20-1 to TRBJ2-7; TRBD2 might be the D (5 bases). CDR3 length equals 12 residues. The germline V and J ends were trimmed by 7 bases and 6 bases, with 16 bases remaining between them. Germline CDR1 is DFQATT and CDR2 is SNEGSKA (reference sequence). The DNA read from the CDR3 is TGCAGTGTCGAAGGAAAGGCGGGCGAG. It yields the protein CSVEGKAGE. The whole CDR3 sequence reads CSVEGKAGEQYF.

This clone showed up many times. The observed sequence ends 3 residues before the CDR3 terminus, with the missing tail filled in from the germline J gene. This rearrangement joins TRBV7-2 to TRBJ1-1; D gene ambiguous. This CDR3 has 14 amino acids. CDR1 and CDR2 from the germline V gene are SGHTA and FQGNSA. V lost 1 base and J lost 1, with 7 bases in between. This CDR3 reads CASSLEASNTEAFF. The CDR3 bases that were read are TGTGCCAGCAGCTTAGAGGCATCGAACACTGAA.

The sample holds many counts of this clone. The read falls 3 residues short of the CDR3 end, and the missing part is taken from the germline J gene. This chain uses TRBV6-2 or TRBV6-3 with TRBJ2-1; 7 bases are shared with TRBD1. The V gene end was trimmed by 2 bases and the J gene end by 2 bases; junction bases not matched to a gene: 3. Germline loops: CDR1 MNHEY, CDR2 SVGEGT. The CDR3 contains 15 residues. The CDR3 spells CASSYTGTAYNEQFF. CDR3 DNA, as far as it was read: TGTGCCAGCAGTTACACCGGGACAGCCTACAATGAG.

This clone came up many times. The CDR3 end is not reached by the read, which stops 3 residues before it; the germline J gene fills it in. The chain has TRBV20-1 and TRBJ1-1, with 9 bases aligning to TRBD1. Germline CDR1 reads DFQATT; CDR2 reads SNEGSKA (reference sequence). The CDR3 is 15 amino acids. V was clipped by 1 base and J by 3 bases; unmatched bases: 6. Partial CDR3 DNA: TGCAGTGCTAGAGTACCGACAGGGGGAGACACTGAA. Translated: CSARVPTGGDTE. The whole CDR3 sequence reads CSARVPTGGDTEAFF.

To note about this clone: The read terminates 3 residues ahead of where the CDR3 ends, so the germline J gene completes it. This sequence joins TRBV16 and TRBJ2-7; D perhaps matches TRBD2 (5 bases). Germline CDR1 and CDR2: KGHSY and FQNENV. The CDR3 contains 14 residues. The V gene lost 4 bases and the J gene lost 0 bases, with 10 bases spanning the gap. The CDR3 loop reads CASSPRVSSYEQYF. The part of the CDR3 DNA that was read is TGTGCCAGCAGCCCGAGGGTCAGCTCCTACGAG.

This clone was counted only a few times. The missing CDR3 end, 3 residues past where the read stops, is filled in from the germline J gene. The genes are TRBV7-9 and TRBJ2-3; D unresolved. CDR3 length: 12 amino acids. Per the germline V gene, CDR1 is SEHNR and CDR2 is FQNEAQ (reference sequence). The sequenced CDR3 bases are TGTGCCAGCAGCTCATATCTACAGACG. Amino acid sequence: CASSSYLQT. The entire CDR3 is CASSSYLQTQYF.

This clone occurred a few times. The CDR3: CASSPRQGENSPLFF. CDR3 bases read: TGTGCCAGCTCACCAAGGCAGGGCGAGAATTCACCG. This chain uses TRBV18 with TRBJ2-2; D possibly corresponds to TRBD1 (5 bases). The read finishes 3 residues shy of the CDR3 end, and the germline J gene is used to complete it. The CDR3 has 15 residues. The germline V gene encodes CDR1 KGHSH and CDR2 LQKENI.

This clone occurred a few times. The CDR3 extends 3 residues past the end of the read, so its final part is completed from the germline J gene. The chain employs TRBV19 and TRBJ1-4, with D possibly TRBD1 on 6 matching bases. The V gene's germline CDR1 is LNHDA and CDR2 SQIVND (reference sequence). The CDR3 loop spans 14 amino acids. V was pared by 8 bases and J by 3 bases, with 13 bases between. The sequenced CDR3 bases are TGTGCCAGTCGGAGGGGGGGCTCTAATGAAAAA. Protein product: CASRRGGSNEK. The CDR3 in its entirety is CASRRGGSNEKLFF.

Turning to this clone: The CDR3 end is not reached by the read, which stops 3 residues before it; the germline J gene fills it in. This sequence joins TRBV29-1 and TRBJ2-3; the match to TRBD2 covers 11 bases. The trim removed 6 bases at V and 2 bases at J, leaving 1 base unmatched. The CDR3 is made up of 13 amino acids. CDR1 is SQVTM, CDR2 ANQGSEA, per germline. The CDR3 spells CSVTSGATDTQYF. Incomplete CDR3 DNA: TGCAGCGTGACTAGCGGGGCCACAGATACG.

This clone was recorded many times. The CDR3 end falls 3 residues outside the read, so it is completed with the germline J gene. Other nucleotide sequences from this sample produce the same CDR3. V is TRBV5-1 and J is TRBJ1-3; 8 bases match TRBD1. The CDR3 runs 18 residues. Germline V gene lookup returns CDR1 SGHRS and CDR2 YFSETQ. V shed 1 base, J shed 3 bases, and the junction held 12 bases outside the gene matches. CDR3 DNA (partial): TGCGCCAGCAGCTTGCGGGGTGACAGGGGCGAATTTGGAAACACC. This translates into CASSLRGDRGEFGNT. The full CDR3 protein reads CASSLRGDRGEFGNTIYF.

Remarks on this clone: The DNA ends 3 residues before the CDR3 does, and the rest of the CDR3 is filled in from the germline J gene. The chain has TRBV2 and TRBJ1-4; D is perhaps TRBD1 (5 bases). Trimming pared 1 base from V and 7 bases from J, leaving 13 bases between. This CDR3 is built from 15 residues. Germline CDR1 SNHLY, CDR2 FYNNEI. The CDR3 loop reads CASSEVRTGGEKLFF. Incomplete CDR3 DNA: TGTGCCAGCAGTGAAGTCCGGACGGGGGGTGAAAAA.

The DNA read from the CDR3 is TGTGCCAGCTCAGTACTCGAGGCGGGGGGCAATGAG. Amino acid sequence: CASSVLEAGGNE. The whole CDR3 sequence is CASSVLEAGGNEQFF. This chain uses TRBV18 with TRBJ2-1; 8 nucleotides align to TRBD2. The CDR3 is cut off 3 residues early in the read; its end comes from the germline J gene. The CDR3 sequence is 15 residues long. Germline V gene sequence: CDR1 KGHSH, CDR2 LQKENI. V was clipped by 5 bases and J by 6 bases; unmatched bases: 9.

This clone was counted at least ten times. The read halts 3 residues ahead of the CDR3 end, with the missing end drawn from the germline J gene. V gene TRBV20-1 combines with J gene TRBJ1-2; 9 positions match TRBD1. In germline, CDR1 is DFQATT, CDR2 SNEGSKA (reference sequence). The ends lost 3 bases at V and 6 bases at J; junction bases unmatched: 8. The CDR3 is 14 residues long. Incomplete CDR3 DNA: TGCAGTGCTAGCCCGGGGACAGGGAATGATGGC. Amino acids: CSASPGTGNDG. The CDR3 in its entirety is CSASPGTGNDGYTF.

This clone was observed many times. The read is 3 residues too short to cover the CDR3 end, so that end is filled in from the germline J gene. The V gene is TRBV29-1, the J gene TRBJ2-7; a weak D match, TRBD1 (6 bases). V was clipped by 2 bases and J by 6 bases, with 17 bases between them. From germline, CDR1 is SQVTM and CDR2 ANQGSEA. The CDR3 length is 14 residues. The CDR3 sequence is CSVETAGAWVEQYF. Incomplete CDR3 DNA: TGCAGCGTTGAAACTGCAGGGGCGTGGGTCGAG.

This clone was detected many times. The sequenced fragment ends 3 residues before the CDR3 boundary, so the rest is inferred from the germline J gene. The gene calls are TRBV20-1 and TRBJ2-1, with 9 bases identical to TRBD2. The J segment lost 7 bases and the V segment lost 6 bases, leaving 10 bases of the junction unmatched. From germline, CDR1 is DFQATT and CDR2 SNEGSKA (reference sequence). The CDR3 totals 14 residues. CDR3 residues: CSAVSGTSWNEQFF. Partial CDR3 DNA: TGCAGTGCCGTCTCCGGGACTAGCTGGAATGAG.

This clone was found a few times. The observed sequence ends 3 residues before the CDR3 terminus, with the missing tail filled in from the germline J gene. The V call is TRBV7-8, the J call TRBJ1-5; 7 bases match TRBD1. The V segment lost 2 bases and the J segment 5 bases; nucleotides outside the gene matches: 0. Germline CDR1 is SGHVS and CDR2 is FQNEAQ. The CDR3 totals 13 residues. The CDR3 reads CASSLRGHQPQHF. The covered CDR3 bases are TGTGCCAGCAGCTTAAGGGGGCATCAGCCC.

Remarks on this clone: The read ends 3 residues shy of where the CDR3 ends; the end is completed using the germline J gene. The rearrangement uses TRBV2 and TRBJ2-7; D is uncertain. Trimming removed 5 bases from V and 6 bases from J, with 14 bases in between. This CDR3 contains 13 residues. Germline V lookup: CDR1 SNHLY, CDR2 FYNNEI. The sequenced part of the CDR3 DNA is TGTGCCAGCAGTCCTACCCGAGATCGCGAG. Protein sequence: CASSPTRDRE. The entire CDR3 is CASSPTRDREQYF.

This clone was picked up many times. The CDR3 end is not reached by the read, which stops 3 residues before it; the germline J gene fills it in. The gene calls are TRBV5-1 and TRBJ1-2; weak D call: TRBD1 (5 bases). Trimming took off 0 bases at V and 2 bases at J, with 8 bases between the two ends. The CDR3 loop spans 14 amino acids. CDR1 and CDR2 from the germline V gene are SGHRS and YFSETQ. Partial CDR3 DNA: TGCGCCAGCAGCTTGGATGCAGGGAACTATGGC. Translated: CASSLDAGNYG. The full CDR3 protein reads CASSLDAGNYGYTF.

In its sample, this clone was seen many times. The read finishes 3 residues shy of the CDR3 end, and the germline J gene is used to complete it. This chain links TRBV5-1 with TRBJ2-1; D unresolved. Trimming took 0 bases from V and 1 from J, leaving 5 bases between them. Germline CDR1 reads SGHRS; CDR2 reads YFSETQ. There are 14 residues in the CDR3. The sequenced CDR3 bases are TGCGCCAGCAGCTTGGACAGTTCCTACAATGAG. The encoded protein is CASSLDSSYNE. The CDR3 in its entirety is CASSLDSSYNEQFF.

This clone was observed at least ten times. Read coverage stops 3 residues before the CDR3 terminus; the germline J gene supplies the remainder. The genes are TRBV30 and TRBJ2-1; perhaps D is TRBD1 or TRBD2 (7 bases each). The V gene lost 0 bases and the J gene lost 6 bases, with 15 bases spanning the gap. The CDR3 has 15 residues. Looked up from germline, CDR1 is GTSNPN and CDR2 is SVGIG (reference sequence). The DNA read from the CDR3 is TGTGCCTGGAGTGTAGACAGGGAGGGGCTCAATGAG. It encodes CAWSVDREGLNE. In full, the CDR3 reads CAWSVDREGLNEQFF.

Points on this clone: The CDR3 extends 3 residues past the end of the read, so its final part is completed from the germline J gene. V is TRBV7-9 and J is TRBJ2-5; 8 nucleotides agree with TRBD2. Germline loops: CDR1 SEHNR, CDR2 FQNEAQ (reference sequence). V gave up 8 bases and J gave up 2 bases; unmatched junction bases: 7. The CDR3 sequence is 14 residues long. CDR3 sequence reads: CASLATSAQETQYF. The CDR3 DNA, read in part, is TGTGCCAGCCTAGCGACTAGCGCTCAAGAGACC. Looking up the rest from reference TRBV7-9 and TRBJ2-5 gives the full variable domain: DTGVSQNPRHKITKRGQNVTFRCDPISEHNRLYWYRQTLGQGPEFLTYFQNEAQLEKSRLLSDRFSAERPKGSFSTLEIQRTEQGDSAMYLCASLATSAQETQYFGPGTRLLVL.

In regard to this clone: The DNA ends 3 residues before the CDR3 does, and the rest of the CDR3 is filled in from the germline J gene. This chain joins TRBV6-1 and TRBJ1-5; D unresolved. The V gene's germline CDR1 is MNHNS and CDR2 SASEGT. The ends were cut back, 1 base at V and 7 bases at J, with 11 bases in the middle. The CDR3 runs 14 residues. The CDR3 DNA, read in part, is TGTGCCAGCAGTGAAGGTTTAATGGGCCAGCCC. Translated, it gives CASSEGLMGQP. The whole CDR3 is CASSEGLMGQPQHF.

The sequenced CDR3 bases are TGTGCCAGCTCCAAAGGAAACCAGGCCACCGGGGAG. Amino acid sequence: CASSKGNQATGE. The whole CDR3 sequence reads CASSKGNQATGELFF. This sequence joins TRBV18 and TRBJ2-2; no firm D call. The read falls 3 residues short of the CDR3 end, and the missing part is taken from the germline J gene. CDR3 length: 15 residues. Germline assignment: CDR1 KGHSH and CDR2 LQKENI. V lost 6 bases and J 4 bases, leaving 15 bases between the germline ends.

As regards this clone: From the germline J gene comes the end of the CDR3, since the read stops 3 residues before it. V is TRBV20-1 and J is TRBJ2-1, with 12 bases fitting TRBD2. The germline V gene encodes CDR1 DFQATT and CDR2 SNEGSKA (reference sequence). CDR3 length: 19 amino acids. J was trimmed by 0 bases and V by 0 bases; bases with no gene match: 9. The sequenced part of the CDR3 DNA is TGCAGTGCTAGAGATCCGACTAGCGGGAGAAGAACCTCCTACAATGAG. Translation: CSARDPTSGRRTSYNE. The whole CDR3 protein reads CSARDPTSGRRTSYNEQFF.

This clone was detected a few times. The CDR3 is cut off 3 residues early in the read; its end comes from the germline J gene. The V gene is TRBV6-1, the J gene TRBJ1-6; TRBD1 matches at 8 bases. Germline loops: CDR1 MNHNS, CDR2 SASEGT. J gave up 7 bases and V 2 bases, and 7 bases lay outside the gene matches. The CDR3 consists of 16 residues. The CDR3 is CASSELRQGRNSPLHF. The covered CDR3 bases are TGTGCCAGCAGTGAACTCCGACAGGGGAGAAATTCACCC.

This clone has a count of ten or more. Sequencing ends 3 residues short of the CDR3 end; the germline J gene provides the rest. This chain uses TRBV27 with TRBJ2-6; the D is unclear. The ends were cut back, 7 bases at V and 0 bases at J, with 4 bases in the middle. The CDR3 consists of 13 residues. Germline CDR1 and CDR2: MNHEY and SMNVEV (reference sequence). CDR3 residues: CASTFSGANVLTF. The sequenced CDR3 bases are TGTGCCAGCACCTTCTCTGGGGCCAACGTC. The variable domain in full, completed from reference TRBV27 and TRBJ2-6, reads EAQVTQNPRYLITVTGKKLTVTCSQNMNHEYMSWYRQDPGLGLRQIYYSMNVEVTDKGDVPEGYKVSRKEKRNFPLILESPSPNQTSLYFCASTFSGANVLTFGAGSRLTVL.

This clone has ten or more counts. The CDR3 end lies 3 residues beyond the end of the read and is filled in from the germline J gene. The chain uses TRBV4-1 and TRBJ1-5, with 8 bases aligning to TRBD1. V lost 0 bases to trimming and J lost 6 bases; unmatched junction nucleotides: 7. Germline V gene lookup returns CDR1 MGHRA and CDR2 YSYEKL. The CDR3 extends over 16 amino acids. The CDR3 is CASSQDVGQGGQPQHF. The DNA read from the CDR3 is TGCGCCAGCAGCCAAGACGTCGGACAGGGAGGTCAGCCC.